This T cell receptor (beta chain) originates from a study of blood T cell repertoires in COVID-19. J gave up 9 bases and V 5 bases, and 13 bases lay outside the gene matches. Germline CDR1 and CDR2: MNHEY and SVGEGT. The CDR3 is 14 amino acids. Clones were sequenced by immunoSEQ multiplex PCR, and TCRdb holds only the in-frame ones, with some missing. The repertoire holds 200,000 to 250,000 clones, 85% to 90% seen once, with less than 3.5% in the top ten. The V call is TRBV6-2 or TRBV6-3, the J call TRBJ2-7; 7 bases agree with TRBD2. This sequence was found in a man aged 25 to 40 with COVID-19, enrolled during active disease. Sequenced material: peripheral blood. The chain's CDR3 is CASSIGTTGIGQYF. For the CDR3, the DNA is TGTGCCAGCAGTATAGGGACTACCGGTATCGGGCAGTACTTC.